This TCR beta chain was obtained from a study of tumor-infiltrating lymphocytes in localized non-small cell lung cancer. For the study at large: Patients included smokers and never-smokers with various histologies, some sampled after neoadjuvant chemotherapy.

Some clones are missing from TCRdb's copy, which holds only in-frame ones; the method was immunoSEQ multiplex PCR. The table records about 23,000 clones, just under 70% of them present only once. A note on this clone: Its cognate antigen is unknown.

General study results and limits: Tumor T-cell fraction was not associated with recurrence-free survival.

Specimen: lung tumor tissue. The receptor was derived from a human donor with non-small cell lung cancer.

The chain's CDR3 is CASSIQETQYF. DNA for the CDR3: TGTGCCAGCAGCATACAAGAGACCCAGTACTTC. V gene TRBV7-6 combines with J gene TRBJ2-5; D remains ambiguous. This CDR3 is built from 11 residues. CDR1 SGHVS and CDR2 FNYEAQ come from the germline V gene. Trimming took off 5 bases at V and 2 bases at J, with 3 bases between the two ends.